This TCR beta chain was captured in a study of blood T cell repertoires in COVID-19. Study context: From T cells, B-cell-depleted T cells, or PBMCs came the material, which was cDNA or gDNA.

Authors' processing steps: Using reference gene primer amplification, nucleated cell counts were estimated. Repertoires were generated with immunoSEQ multiplex PCR, while TCRdb's copy carries only in-frame clones and drops some. V and J calls and clone size follow that table, whereas D and trimming were derived from the DNA. The table lists more than 85,000 clones, more than 90% of them singletons. Sequenced sample: peripheral blood. This clonotype was sampled from a man in his sixties with acute or convalescent COVID-19.

CDR3 bases: TGTGCCAGCAGTCCGGGAGGAGGGGGTTACACCGGGGAGCTGTTTTTT. Its translation: CASSPGGGGYTGELFF. This chain connects TRBV28 to TRBJ2-2; D might be TRBD2 (7 bases). The germline gives CDR1 MDHEN, CDR2 SYDVKM. V was pared by 5 bases and J by 3 bases, with 16 bases between. The CDR3 consists of 16 residues.